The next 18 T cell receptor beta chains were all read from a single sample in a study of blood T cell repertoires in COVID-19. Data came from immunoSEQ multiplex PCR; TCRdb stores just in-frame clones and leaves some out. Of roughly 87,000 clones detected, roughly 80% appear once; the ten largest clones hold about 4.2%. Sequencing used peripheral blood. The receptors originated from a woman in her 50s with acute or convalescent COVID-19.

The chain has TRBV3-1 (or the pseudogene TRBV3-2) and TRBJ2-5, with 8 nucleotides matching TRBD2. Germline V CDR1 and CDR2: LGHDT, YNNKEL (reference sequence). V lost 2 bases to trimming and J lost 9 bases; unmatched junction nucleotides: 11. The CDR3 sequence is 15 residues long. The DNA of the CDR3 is TGTGCCAGCAGCCAACGACCAGCGGGGGAGGTGGCCCAGTACTTC. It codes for CASSQRPAGEVAQYF.

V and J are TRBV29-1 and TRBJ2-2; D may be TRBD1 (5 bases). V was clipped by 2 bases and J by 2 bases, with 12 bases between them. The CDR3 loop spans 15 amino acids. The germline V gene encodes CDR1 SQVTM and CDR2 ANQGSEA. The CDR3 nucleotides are TGCAGCGTTGAAAAGTTGGGGCCTAACACCGGGGAGCTGTTTTTT. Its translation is CSVEKLGPNTGELFF.

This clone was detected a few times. This CDR3 reads CASRKGQEDSPLHF. In DNA form, the CDR3 reads TGTGCCAGCAGAAAAGGACAGGAGGATTCACCCCTCCACTTT. The gene calls are TRBV7-2 and TRBJ1-6, with TRBD1 identical over 7 bases. CDR1 is SGHTA, CDR2 FQGNSA, per germline. CDR3 size: 14 residues. V lost 6 bases and J lost 8; bases outside the gene matches: 7.

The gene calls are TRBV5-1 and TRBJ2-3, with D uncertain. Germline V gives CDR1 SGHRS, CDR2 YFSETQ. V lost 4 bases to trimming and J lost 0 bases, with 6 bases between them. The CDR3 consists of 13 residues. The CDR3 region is CASSPTSTDTQYF. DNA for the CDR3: TGCGCCAGCAGCCCAACTAGCACAGATACGCAGTATTTT.

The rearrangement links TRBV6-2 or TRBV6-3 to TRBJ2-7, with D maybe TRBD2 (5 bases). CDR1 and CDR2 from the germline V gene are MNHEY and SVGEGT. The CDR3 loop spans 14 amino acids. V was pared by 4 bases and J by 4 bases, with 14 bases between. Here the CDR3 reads CASSFYGEGYEQYF. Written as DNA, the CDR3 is TGTGCCAGCAGTTTCTACGGAGAGGGATACGAGCAGTACTTC.

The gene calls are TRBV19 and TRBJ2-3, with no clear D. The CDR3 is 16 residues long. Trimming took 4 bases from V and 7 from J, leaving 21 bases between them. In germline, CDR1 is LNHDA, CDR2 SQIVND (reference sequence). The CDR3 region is CASSTLPGVGVNTQYF. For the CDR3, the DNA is TGTGCCAGTAGTACCTTACCGGGTGTTGGTGTGAATACGCAGTATTTT.

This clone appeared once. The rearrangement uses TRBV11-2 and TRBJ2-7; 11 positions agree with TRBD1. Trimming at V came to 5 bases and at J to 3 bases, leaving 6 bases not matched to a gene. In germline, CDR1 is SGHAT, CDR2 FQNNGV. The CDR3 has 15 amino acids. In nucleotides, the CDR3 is TGTGCCAGCAGCAGGGGACAGGGGGTGAACTACGAGCAGTACTTC. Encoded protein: CASSRGQGVNYEQYF.

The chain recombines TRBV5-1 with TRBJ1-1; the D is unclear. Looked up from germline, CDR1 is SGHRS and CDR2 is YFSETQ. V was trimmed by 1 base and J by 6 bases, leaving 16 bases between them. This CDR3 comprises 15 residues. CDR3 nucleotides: TGCGCCAGCAGCTTGTCTGGGAGTTCACGGGCTGAAGCTTTCTTT. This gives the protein CASSLSGSSRAEAFF.

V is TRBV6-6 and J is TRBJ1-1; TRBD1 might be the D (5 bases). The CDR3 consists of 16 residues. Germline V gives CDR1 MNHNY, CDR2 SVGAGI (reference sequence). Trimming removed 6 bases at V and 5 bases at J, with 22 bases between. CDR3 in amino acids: CASSRLTTPPGTEAFF. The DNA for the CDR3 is TGTGCCAGCAGCCGCCTCACGACCCCCCCAGGGACTGAAGCTTTCTTT.

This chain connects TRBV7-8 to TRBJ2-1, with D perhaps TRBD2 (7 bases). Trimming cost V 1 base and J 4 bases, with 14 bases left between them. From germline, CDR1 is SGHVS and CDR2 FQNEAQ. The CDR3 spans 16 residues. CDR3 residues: CASSLGGGGGYNEQFF. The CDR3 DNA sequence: TGTGCCAGCAGCTTAGGGGGGGGCGGCGGGTACAATGAGCAGTTCTTC.

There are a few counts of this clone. The chain's CDR3 is CASRGGLGSDTQYF. Here the CDR3 DNA reads TGTGCCAGCAGGGGGGGACTAGGGTCAGATACGCAGTATTTT. The chain couples TRBV2 to TRBJ2-3; 8 bases align to TRBD2. V trimming: 6 bases; J trimming: 4 bases; junction bases outside the gene matches: 6. Germline V lookup: CDR1 SNHLY, CDR2 FYNNEI. The CDR3 contains 14 residues.

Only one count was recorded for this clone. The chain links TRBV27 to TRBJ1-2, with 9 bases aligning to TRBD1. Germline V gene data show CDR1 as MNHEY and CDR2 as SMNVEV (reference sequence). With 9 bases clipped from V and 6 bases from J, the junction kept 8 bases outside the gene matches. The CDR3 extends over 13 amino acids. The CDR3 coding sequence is TGTGCCAGTGGACAGGGGATTTGGAATGGCTACACCTTC. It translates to CASGQGIWNGYTF.

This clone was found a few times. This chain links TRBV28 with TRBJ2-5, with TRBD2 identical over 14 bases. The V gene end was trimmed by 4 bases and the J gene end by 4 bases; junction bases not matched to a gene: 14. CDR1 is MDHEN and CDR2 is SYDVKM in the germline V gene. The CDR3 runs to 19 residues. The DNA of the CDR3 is TGTGCCAGCAGTTCCCCTTACTCGACTAGCGGGGGGGCCAGAGAGACCCAGTACTTC. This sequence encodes CASSSPYSTSGGARETQYF.

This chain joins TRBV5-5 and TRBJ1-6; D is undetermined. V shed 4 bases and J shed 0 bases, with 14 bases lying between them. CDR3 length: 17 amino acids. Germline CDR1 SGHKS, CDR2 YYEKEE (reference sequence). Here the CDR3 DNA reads TGTGCCAGCAGCCAGGTGGGGAGTAGCTCCTATAATTCACCCCTCCACTTT. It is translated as CASSQVGSSSYNSPLHF.

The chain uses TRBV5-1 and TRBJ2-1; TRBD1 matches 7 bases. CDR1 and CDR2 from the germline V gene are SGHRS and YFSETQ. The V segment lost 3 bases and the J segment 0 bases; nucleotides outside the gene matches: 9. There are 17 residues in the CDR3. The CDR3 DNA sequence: TGCGCCAGCAGCTCCAATTTACAGGGGTACTCCTACAATGAGCAGTTCTTC. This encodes CASSSNLQGYSYNEQFF.

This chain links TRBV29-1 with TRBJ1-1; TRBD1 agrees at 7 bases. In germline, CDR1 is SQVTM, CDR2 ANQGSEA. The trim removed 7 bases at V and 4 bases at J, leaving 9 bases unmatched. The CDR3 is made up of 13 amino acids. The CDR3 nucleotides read TGCAGCGCTCCGAAATCAGGGGGCACTGAAGCTTTCTTT. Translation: CSAPKSGGTEAFF.

CDR3 region: CASSPVAYEQYF. CDR3 bases: TGTGCCAGCAGCCCCGTCGCCTACGAGCAGTACTTC. The chain joins TRBV7-2 to TRBJ2-7; D is unresolved. The length of the CDR3 is 12 residues. Germline V gives CDR1 SGHTA, CDR2 FQGNSA. The V end was cut by 5 bases, the J end by 2 bases, with 7 bases between.

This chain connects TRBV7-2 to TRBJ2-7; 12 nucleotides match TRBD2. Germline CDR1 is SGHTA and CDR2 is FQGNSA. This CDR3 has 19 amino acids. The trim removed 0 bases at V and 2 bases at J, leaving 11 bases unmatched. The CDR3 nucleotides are TGTGCCAGCAGCTTAGCGGGGCCTAGCGGGGGGGCCGCTCCCTACGAGCAGTACTTC. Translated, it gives CASSLAGPSGGAAPYEQYF.